A selection of T cell receptor beta chains follows, all from one sample in a study of memory CD4+ T cells and cytomegalovirus serostatus. The method was immunoSEQ multiplex PCR; TCRdb's version includes in-frame clones alone and lacks a portion of them. The repertoire holds tens of thousands of clones, with over 60% as singletons. Sequences were obtained from memory CD4+ T cells from blood. These receptors originate from an adult in good health and CMV-seropositive. CDR3s include the opening cysteine and the closing phenylalanine or tryptophan. A D gene is named only where the DNA matches it firmly. Not every row has a clone size; where given, it reads once, few, many or a size class.

J: TRBJ2-7
D: -
V: TRBV6-6
size: -
CDR3: CASRSPSYEQYF
DNA: TGTGCCAGCAGATCCCCCTCCTACGAGCAGTACTTC

J: TRBJ2-1
D: -
V: TRBV27
size: once
CDR3: CASSLGTNNEQFF
DNA: TGTGCCAGCAGTTTAGGCACCAACAATGAGCAGTTCTTC

J: TRBJ2-3
D: -
V: TRBV6-6
size: -
CDR3: CASRRGGADADTQYF
DNA: TGTGCCAGCCGCCGAGGGGGGGCCGACGCAGATACGCAGTATTTT

J: TRBJ1-5
D: TRBD1
V: TRBV19
size: few
CDR3: CASSPDRRPLSNQPQHF
DNA: TGTGCCAGTAGTCCGGACAGGCGCCCTCTTAGCAATCAGCCCCAGCATTTT

J: TRBJ2-7
D: TRBD2
V: TRBV5-1
size: -
CDR3: CASSWTLAGGSYEQYF
DNA: TGCGCCAGCAGCTGGACACTAGCGGGAGGGAGCTACGAGCAGTACTTC

J: TRBJ2-2
D: TRBD2
V: TRBV6-5
size: few
CDR3: CASRGTSGSGELFF
DNA: TGTGCCAGCAGGGGGACTAGCGGGTCGGGGGAGCTGTTTTTT

J: TRBJ2-7
D: TRBD2
V: TRBV2
size: few
CDR3: CASSDAGGWEQYF
DNA: TGTGCCAGCAGTGACGCGGGGGGGTGGGAGCAGTACTTC

J: TRBJ2-3
D: -
V: TRBV5-1
size: once
CDR3: CASSLETRGDTQYF
DNA: TGCGCCAGCAGCTTGGAGACTAGGGGGGATACGCAGTATTTT

J: TRBJ1-1
D: -
V: TRBV7-7
size: -
CDR3: CASSKDSNTEAFF
DNA: TGTGCTAGCAGTAAAGACAGTAACACTGAAGCTTTCTTT

J: TRBJ2-2
D: -
V: TRBV5-6
size: -
CDR3: CASSLAGGGELFF
DNA: TGTGCCAGCAGCTTGGCCGGCGGCGGGGAGCTGTTTTTT

J: TRBJ1-4
D: -
V: TRBV18
size: -
CDR3: CASSPRLGGEKLFF
DNA: TGTGCCAGCTCACCAAGGCTAGGAGGCGAAAAACTGTTTTTT

J: TRBJ2-5
D: TRBD2
V: TRBV7-9
size: -
CDR3: CASSTGTRGETQYF
DNA: TGTGCCAGCAGTACCGGGACTAGAGGGGAGACCCAGTACTTC

J: TRBJ1-1
D: TRBD1
V: TRBV28
size: few
CDR3: CASRTTGSGPEAFF
DNA: TGTGCCAGCAGGACGACAGGGTCGGGCCCTGAAGCTTTCTTT

J: TRBJ1-1
D: -
V: TRBV7-9
size: -
CDR3: CASSSITGLSTEAFF
DNA: TGTGCCAGCAGCTCAATAACGGGACTGAGCACTGAAGCTTTCTTT

J: TRBJ1-6
D: TRBD1
V: TRBV2
size: -
CDR3: CASREQGDNSPLHF
DNA: TGTGCCAGCAGGGAACAGGGGGATAATTCACCCCTCCACTTT

J: TRBJ1-1
D: -
V: TRBV30
size: few
CDR3: CAWSVYGNRNTEAFF
DNA: TGTGCCTGGAGTGTATACGGAAACCGGAACACTGAAGCTTTCTTT

J: TRBJ1-3
D: -
V: TRBV2
size: -
CDR3: CASRATVSSGNTIYF
DNA: TGTGCCAGCAGGGCAACGGTGAGCTCTGGAAACACCATATATTTT

J: TRBJ1-5
D: -
V: TRBV30
size: few
CDR3: CAWSVQGQPQHF
DNA: TGTGCCTGGAGTGTACAAGGTCAGCCCCAGCATTTT

J: TRBJ2-1
D: TRBD2
V: TRBV7-9
size: -
CDR3: CASSPLGGSYNEQFF
DNA: TGTGCCAGCAGCCCATTGGGAGGGTCCTACAATGAGCAGTTCTTC

J: TRBJ1-2
D: TRBD1
V: TRBV7-6
size: once
CDR3: CASSLGGGEFQRDGYTF
DNA: TGTGCCAGCAGCTTAGGAGGGGGCGAGTTCCAACGGGATGGCTACACCTTC

J: TRBJ1-6
D: -
V: TRBV5-1
size: few
CDR3: CASVINSPLHF
DNA: TGCGCCAGCGTTATCAATTCACCCCTCCACTTT

J: TRBJ2-1
D: TRBD2
V: TRBV5-1
size: -
CDR3: CASSFVLAGGGNNEQFF
DNA: TGCGCCAGCAGCTTTGTACTAGCGGGAGGGGGTAACAATGAGCAGTTCTTC

J: TRBJ2-3
D: TRBD1
V: TRBV4-1
size: few
CDR3: CASSQDRGTTDTQYF
DNA: TGCGCCAGCAGCCAAGACAGGGGGACCACAGATACGCAGTATTTT

J: TRBJ1-2
D: -
V: TRBV6-1
size: -
CDR3: CASSDKGSSYGYTF
DNA: TGTGCCAGCAGTGATAAAGGGTCCTCCTATGGCTACACCTTC

J: TRBJ2-2
D: -
V: TRBV4-2
size: -
CDR3: CASSTPGQANTGELFF
DNA: TGTGCCAGCAGCACACCGGGACAAGCGAACACCGGGGAGCTGTTTTTT

J: TRBJ2-2
D: TRBD2
V: TRBV6-1
size: few
CDR3: CASSGSGSLTGELFF
DNA: TGTGCCAGCAGTGGGAGCGGGAGTTTAACCGGGGAGCTGTTTTTT